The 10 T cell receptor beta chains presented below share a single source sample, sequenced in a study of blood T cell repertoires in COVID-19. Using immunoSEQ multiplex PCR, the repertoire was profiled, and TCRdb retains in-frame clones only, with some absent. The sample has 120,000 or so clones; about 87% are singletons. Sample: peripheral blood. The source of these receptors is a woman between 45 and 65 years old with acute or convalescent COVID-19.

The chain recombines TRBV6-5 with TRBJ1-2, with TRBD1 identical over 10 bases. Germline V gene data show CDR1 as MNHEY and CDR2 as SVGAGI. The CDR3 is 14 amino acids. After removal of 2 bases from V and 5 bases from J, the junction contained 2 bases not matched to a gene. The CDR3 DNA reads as TGTGCCAGCAGTTACGGGACAGGGGAGTATGGCTACACCTTC. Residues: CASSYGTGEYGYTF.

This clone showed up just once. This CDR3 is CASSIGTGTGLQPQHF. In DNA form, the CDR3 reads TGTGCCAGTAGTATAGGAACCGGGACAGGGCTTCAGCCCCAGCATTTT. This chain links TRBV19 with TRBJ1-5; 9 nucleotides line up with TRBD1. The V gene's germline CDR1 is LNHDA and CDR2 SQIVND (reference sequence). The CDR3 has 16 residues. V dropped 1 base and J dropped 6; count of bases not matched to a gene: 7.

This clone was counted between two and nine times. The CDR3 is CATAGNTEAFF. The DNA of the CDR3 is TGTGCCACCGCAGGGAACACTGAAGCTTTCTTT. This chain links TRBV19 with TRBJ1-1; no firm D call. From germline, CDR1 is LNHDA and CDR2 SQIVND (reference sequence). Trimming pared 10 bases from V and 1 base from J, leaving 7 bases between. The length of the CDR3 is 11 residues.

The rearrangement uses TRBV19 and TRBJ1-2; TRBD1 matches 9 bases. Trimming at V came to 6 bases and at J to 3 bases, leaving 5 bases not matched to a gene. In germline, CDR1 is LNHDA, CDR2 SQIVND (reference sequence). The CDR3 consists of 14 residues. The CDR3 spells CASRYRDRDYGYTF. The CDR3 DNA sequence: TGTGCCAGTAGGTACCGGGACAGGGACTATGGCTACACCTTC.

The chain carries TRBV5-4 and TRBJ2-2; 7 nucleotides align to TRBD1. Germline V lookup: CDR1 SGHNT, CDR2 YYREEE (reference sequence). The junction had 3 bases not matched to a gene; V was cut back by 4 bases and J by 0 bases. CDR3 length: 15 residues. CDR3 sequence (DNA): TGTGCCAGCAGCACCGGGACAGCGAACACCGGGGAGCTGTTTTTT. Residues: CASSTGTANTGELFF.

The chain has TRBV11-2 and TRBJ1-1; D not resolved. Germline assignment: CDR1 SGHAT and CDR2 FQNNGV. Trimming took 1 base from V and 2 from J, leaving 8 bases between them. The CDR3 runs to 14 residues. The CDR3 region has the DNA TGTGCCAGCAGCTTAGTGGTGAGAAACACTGAAGCTTTCTTT. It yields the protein CASSLVVRNTEAFF.

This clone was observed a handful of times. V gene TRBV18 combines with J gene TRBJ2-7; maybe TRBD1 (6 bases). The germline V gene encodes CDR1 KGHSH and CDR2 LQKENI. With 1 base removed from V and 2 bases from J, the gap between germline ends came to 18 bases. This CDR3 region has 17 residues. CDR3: CASSPRVGTLEPYEQYF. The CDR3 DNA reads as TGTGCCAGCTCACCACGGGTCGGGACATTGGAACCCTACGAGCAGTACTTC.

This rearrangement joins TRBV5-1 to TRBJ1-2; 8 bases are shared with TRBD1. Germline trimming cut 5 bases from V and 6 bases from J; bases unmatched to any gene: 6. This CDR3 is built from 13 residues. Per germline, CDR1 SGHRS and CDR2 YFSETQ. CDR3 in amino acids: CASRTGEMNGYTF. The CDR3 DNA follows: TGCGCCAGCAGGACAGGGGAAATGAATGGCTACACCTTC.

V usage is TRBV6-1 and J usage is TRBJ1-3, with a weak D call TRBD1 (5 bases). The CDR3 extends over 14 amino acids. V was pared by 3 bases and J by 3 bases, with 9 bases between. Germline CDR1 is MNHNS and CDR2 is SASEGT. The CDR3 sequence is CASSEMTVGNTIYF. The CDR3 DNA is TGTGCCAGCAGTGAGATGACAGTTGGAAACACCATATATTTT.

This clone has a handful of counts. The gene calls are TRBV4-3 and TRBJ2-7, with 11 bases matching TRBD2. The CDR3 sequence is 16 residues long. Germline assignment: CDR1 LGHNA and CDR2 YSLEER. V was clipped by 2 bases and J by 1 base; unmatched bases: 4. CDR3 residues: CASSQQVAGGSYEQYF. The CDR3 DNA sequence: TGCGCCAGCAGCCAACAGGTAGCGGGAGGGTCCTACGAGCAGTACTTC.